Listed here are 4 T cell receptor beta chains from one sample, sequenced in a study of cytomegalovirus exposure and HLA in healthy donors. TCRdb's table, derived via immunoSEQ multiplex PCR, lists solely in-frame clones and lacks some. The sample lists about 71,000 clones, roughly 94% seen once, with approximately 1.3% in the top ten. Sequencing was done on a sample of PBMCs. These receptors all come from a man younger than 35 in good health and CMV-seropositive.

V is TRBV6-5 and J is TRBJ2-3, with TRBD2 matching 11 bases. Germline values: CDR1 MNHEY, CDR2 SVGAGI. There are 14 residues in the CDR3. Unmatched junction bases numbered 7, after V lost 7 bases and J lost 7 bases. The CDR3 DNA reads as TGTGCCAGCACCTTAGCGGGGGGGACCCATACGCAGTATTTT. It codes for CASTLAGGTHTQYF.

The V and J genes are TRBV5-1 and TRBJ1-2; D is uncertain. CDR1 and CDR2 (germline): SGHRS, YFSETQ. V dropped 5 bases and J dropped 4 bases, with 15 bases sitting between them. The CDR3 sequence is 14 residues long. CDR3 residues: CASSISPAIYGYTF. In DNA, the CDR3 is TGCGCCAGCAGTATAAGCCCCGCCATCTATGGCTACACCTTC.

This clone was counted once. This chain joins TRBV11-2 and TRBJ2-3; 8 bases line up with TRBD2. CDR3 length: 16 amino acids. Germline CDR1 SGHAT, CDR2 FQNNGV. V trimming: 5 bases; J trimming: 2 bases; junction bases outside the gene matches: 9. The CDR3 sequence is CASSTERGSFTDTQYF. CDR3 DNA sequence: TGTGCCAGCAGCACCGAGCGGGGGAGCTTCACAGATACGCAGTATTTT. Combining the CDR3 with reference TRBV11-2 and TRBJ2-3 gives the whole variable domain EAGVAQSPRYKIIEKRQSVAFWCNPISGHATLYWYQQILGQGPKLLIQFQNNGVVDDSQLPKDRFSAERLKGVDSTLKIQPAKLEDSAVYLCASSTERGSFTDTQYFGPGTRLTVL.

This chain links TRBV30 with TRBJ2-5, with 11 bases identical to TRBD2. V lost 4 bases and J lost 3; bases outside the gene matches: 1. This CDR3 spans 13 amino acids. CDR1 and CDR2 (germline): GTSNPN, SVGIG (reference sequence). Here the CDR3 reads CAWNSGGEETQYF. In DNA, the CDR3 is TGTGCCTGGAATAGCGGGGGGGAAGAGACCCAGTACTTC.